The 8 T cell receptor beta chains below come from one sample, sequenced in a study of T cells in Graves' hyperthyroidism and ophthalmopathy. RNA transcripts were the template for amplifying TCR beta CDR3 regions. With the HTBI primer set, the TCR CDR3 went through a first round of RT-PCR. MiXCR was run by TCRdb on the multiplex PCR reads, yielding one entry per CDR3 protein. Here the sample spans about 160,000 distinct CDR3 sequences, 9.4% being singletons. Sequences were obtained from blood. The receptors here all came from a woman aged 18-30 years with Graves' hyperthyroidism that later progressed to Graves' ophthalmopathy.

There are many counts of this clonotype. The V and J genes are TRBV6-1 and TRBJ1-4; maybe TRBD1 (5 bases). Germline V CDR1 and CDR2: MNHNS, SASEGT. Trimming removed 6 bases from V and 8 bases from J, with 16 bases in between. This CDR3 comprises 14 residues. The DNA of the CDR3 is TGTGCCAGCAGGCTCGCAGGGAGGAGGGAAAAACTGTTTTTT. Its translation is CASRLAGRREKLFF.

This clonotype was picked up many times. J is TRBJ2-7 and V is TRBV10-3, with 9 bases fitting TRBD1. The CDR3 runs to 16 residues. Per germline, CDR1 ENHRY and CDR2 SYGVKD. V lost 2 bases, J lost 1 base, and 6 bases stayed unmatched. In DNA form, the CDR3 reads TGTGCCATCAGTGAGCCGGGGACAGGGAATTCCTACGAGCAGTACTTC. Its translation: CAISEPGTGNSYEQYF.

This clonotype was observed many times. V usage is TRBV3-1 and J usage is TRBJ2-1, with D possibly matching TRBD2 (6 bases). The CDR3 has 15 amino acids. In germline, CDR1 is LGHDT, CDR2 YNNKEL (reference sequence). V was cut by 1 base and J by 7 bases, with 14 bases left in between. CDR3 residues: CASSQVRTTVNEQFF. In DNA form, the CDR3 reads TGTGCCAGCAGCCAAGTGAGGACTACAGTTAATGAGCAGTTCTTC.

This clonotype has more than one count but fewer than ten. The gene calls are TRBV19 and TRBJ2-3, with 9 nucleotides matching TRBD2. Looked up from germline, CDR1 is LNHDA and CDR2 is SQIVND (reference sequence). Trimming took 3 bases from V and 2 from J; bases not matched to a gene: 3. The CDR3 is 15 amino acids. The CDR3 loop is CASSILAGATDTQYF. In nucleotides, the CDR3 is TGTGCCAGTAGTATTTTAGCGGGGGCCACAGATACGCAGTATTTT. Together with reference TRBV19 and TRBJ2-3, the CDR3 gives the full variable domain: DGGITQSPKYLFRKEGQNVTLSCEQNLNHDAMYWYRQDPGQGLRLIYYSQIVNDFQKGDIAEGYSVSREKKESFPLTVTSAQKNPTAFYLCASSILAGATDTQYFGPGTRLTVL.

For this clonotype: A much larger clonotype is one base distant, so this may be a read error. V is TRBV19 and J is TRBJ1-5, with D perhaps TRBD1 (6 bases). The CDR3 is 15 residues long. The germline CDR1 and CDR2 sequences are LNHDA and SQIVND (reference sequence). The CDR3 protein is CAGSTGLYSNQPQHF. The CDR3, as DNA: TGTGCCGGTAGTACAGGGCTTTATAGCAATCAGCCCCAGCATTTT. Together with reference TRBV19 and TRBJ1-5, the CDR3 gives the full variable domain: DGGITQSPKYLFRKEGQNVTLSCEQNLNHDAMYWYRQDPGQGLRLIYYSQIVNDFQKGDIAEGYSVSREKKESFPLTVTSAQKNPTAFYLCAGSTGLYSNQPQHFGDGTRLSIL.

This clonotype was seen ten or more times. The rearrangement uses TRBV27 and TRBJ2-1; no firm D call. CDR1 is MNHEY, CDR2 SMNVEV, per germline (reference sequence). There are 12 residues in the CDR3. V was trimmed by 7 bases and J by 3 bases, leaving 7 bases between them. This chain's CDR3 is CASTGNYNEQFF. For the CDR3, the DNA is TGTGCCAGCACCGGAAACTACAATGAGCAGTTCTTC.

This clonotype was seen at least ten times. This chain links TRBV2 with TRBJ2-1, with TRBD2 matching over 13 bases. This CDR3 comprises 15 residues. Germline-derived CDR1 and CDR2 are SNHLY and FYNNEI. Trimming cost V 1 base and J 8 bases; bases outside gene matches: 2. CDR3 amino acids: CASSEGTSGSHEQFF. The CDR3, as DNA: TGTGCCAGCAGTGAAGGGACTAGCGGGAGCCATGAGCAGTTCTTC.

This clonotype was counted many times. The chain carries TRBV9 and TRBJ1-3, with 10 bases identical to TRBD1. Germline CDR1 and CDR2: SGDLS and YYNGEE. Trimming took 3 bases from V and 2 from J; bases not matched to a gene: 2. There are 15 residues in the CDR3. The CDR3 region has the DNA TGTGCCAGCAGCGGGACAGGGGGGGCTGGAAACACCATATATTTT. It encodes CASSGTGGAGNTIYF. The whole variable domain, remainder taken from reference TRBV9 and TRBJ1-3, is DSGVTQTPKHLITATGQRVTLRCSPRSGDLSVYWYQQSLDQGLQFLIQYYNGEERAKGNILERFSAQQFPDLHSELNLSSLELGDSALYFCASSGTGGAGNTIYFGEGSWLTVV.